One and the same sample provided the 32 T cell receptor beta chains below, sequenced in a study of regulatory T cells in long-lasting Graves disease. Arm-PCR of CDR3 regions and iRepertoire HTBI primers were used to build TCR beta libraries. TCRdb re-derived calls from the multiplex PCR reads in MiXCR, one entry per CDR3 protein. The data show approximately 400,000 distinct CDR3 sequences, roughly 20% seen once. Time point described: persistent/refractory GD, antithyroid drugs over 5 years with positive TRAb. With RNA extracted from PBMCs as input, the TCR library was made. Sequencing used peripheral blood mononuclear cells (PBMCs), obtained when the disease was refractory, from a patient treated with antithyroid drugs. The receptors here all came from a female donor with Graves disease.

This clonotype turned up a few times. The rearrangement joins TRBV20-1 to TRBJ2-2; TRBD2 matches at 13 bases. In germline, CDR1 is DFQATT, CDR2 SNEGSKA (reference sequence). The CDR3 contains 18 residues. V lost 0 bases and J lost 6; bases outside the gene matches: 10. CDR3 bases: TGCAGTGCTAGAGATTTCGGGGGGACTAGCGGGATTTCCGGGGAGCTGTTTTTT. This encodes CSARDFGGTSGISGELFF.

Worth noting for this clonotype: The conserved final phenylalanine or tryptophan is absent from the CDR3, which likely points to a read error. This chain uses TRBV27 with TRBJ1-6, with TRBD1 as a possible D gene (5 bases). Germline V gene lookup returns CDR1 MNHEY and CDR2 SMNVEV (reference sequence). V was shortened by 6 bases and J by 8 bases, with 14 bases between the two germline ends. The CDR3 totals 14 residues. CDR3: CASSRGRTYSPLHS. CDR3 nucleotides: TGTGCCAGCAGCCGGGGACGGACTTATTCACCCCTCCACTCT.

Points on this clonotype: A read error is likely, as this CDR3 ends without the conserved phenylalanine or tryptophan. This chain uses TRBV10-2 with TRBJ2-5; 10 bases match TRBD2. Germline CDR1 is WSHSY and CDR2 is SAAADI. After removal of 2 bases from V and 1 base from J, the junction contained 10 bases not matched to a gene. This CDR3 region has 18 residues. This CDR3 reads CASSERVGGLAVQETQYS. CDR3 in DNA: TGCGCCAGCAGTGAGAGGGTGGGAGGACTAGCGGTCCAAGAGACCCAGTACTCC.

This clonotype was seen more than once but under ten times. The V gene is TRBV19, the J gene TRBJ2-5; 8 nucleotides align to TRBD2. CDR3 length equals 16 residues. Trimming cost V 3 bases and J 2 bases; bases outside gene matches: 8. CDR1 and CDR2 (germline): LNHDA, SQIVND (reference sequence). CDR3 region: CASSMMAGGPQETQYF. For the CDR3, the DNA is TGTGCCAGTAGTATGATGGCGGGAGGCCCTCAAGAGACCCAGTACTTC.

The sample holds a few counts of this clonotype. This chain connects TRBV15 to TRBJ2-5; D unresolved. This CDR3 is 11 amino acids long. Trimming cost V 6 bases and J 5 bases, with 7 bases left between them. Germline CDR1 LNHNV, CDR2 YYDKDF (reference sequence). CDR3 loop: CATRSSETQYF. CDR3 in DNA: TGTGCCACCAGGTCTTCCGAGACCCAGTACTTC.

This clonotype turned up a few times. V usage is TRBV19 and J usage is TRBJ2-5, with D tentatively TRBD1 (5 bases). Germline V gene data show CDR1 as LNHDA and CDR2 as SQIVND (reference sequence). This CDR3 has 13 amino acids. The V end lost 5 bases, the J end lost 1 base, and 8 bases lay between the germline ends. In DNA, the CDR3 is TGTGCCAGTAGTGCGGACACCCAAGAGACCCAGTACTTC. Protein: CASSADTQETQYF.

This clonotype was picked up many times. The chain combines TRBV28 with TRBJ2-7, with 9 bases that match TRBD2. With V trimmed by 4 bases and J by 4 bases, 8 bases remained unmatched. The CDR3 totals 15 residues. Looked up from germline, CDR1 is MDHEN and CDR2 is SYDVKM. DNA of the CDR3: TGTGCCAGCAGTTCCCCGGGACTAGCTGTATACGAGCAGTACTTC. Its protein product is CASSSPGLAVYEQYF. The full variable domain, its missing parts supplied by reference TRBV28 and TRBJ2-7, is DVKVTQSSRYLVKRTGEKVFLECVQDMDHENMFWYRQDPGLGLRLIYFSYDVKMKEKGDIPEGYSVSREKKERFSLILESASTNQTSMYLCASSSPGLAVYEQYFGPGTRLTVT.

Concerning this clonotype itself: A much more abundant neighbour one base away suggests this may be a read error. The chain couples TRBV12-3 or TRBV12-4 to TRBJ2-7; a possible D gene is TRBD2 (5 bases). There are 12 residues in the CDR3. V was trimmed by 6 bases and J by 7 bases, leaving 13 bases between them. The CDR3 sequence is CASSPSPGEQYF. As DNA, the CDR3 is TGTGCCAGCAGCCCCTCTCCGGGGGAGCAGTACTTC.

V is TRBV19 and J is TRBJ1-1; D might be TRBD1 (5 bases). Trimming removed 4 bases at V and 5 bases at J, with 11 bases between. Per the germline V gene, CDR1 is LNHDA and CDR2 is SQIVND (reference sequence). The CDR3 totals 13 residues. The CDR3 sequence: CASSTAGGTEAFF. CDR3 DNA sequence: TGTGCCAGTAGTACCGCCGGGGGAACTGAAGCTTTCTTT.

This clonotype was seen at least ten times. The chain joins TRBV30 to TRBJ1-4; 8 nucleotides line up with TRBD1. The CDR3 is made up of 15 amino acids. The ends lost 4 bases at V and 7 bases at J; junction bases unmatched: 11. The V gene's germline CDR1 is GTSNPN and CDR2 SVGIG (reference sequence). CDR3 bases: TGTGCCTGGACCCCTGCGACAGGGGTACGTGAAAAACTGTTTTTT. As protein: CAWTPATGVREKLFF. The entire variable domain, with the rest obtained from reference TRBV30 and TRBJ1-4, is as follows: SQTIHQWPATLVQPVGSPLSLECTVEGTSNPNLYWYRQAAGRGLQLLFYSVGIGQISSEVPQNLSASRPQDRQFILSSKKLLLSDSGFYLCAWTPATGVREKLFFGSGTQLSVL.

This clonotype appeared a few times. This chain links TRBV5-1 with TRBJ2-5, with a possible D match to TRBD2 (6 bases). V lost 1 base and J 2 bases, leaving 12 bases between the germline ends. The length of the CDR3 is 15 residues. The germline CDR1 and CDR2 sequences are SGHRS and YFSETQ. CDR3 amino acids: CASSLTGLGQETQYF. The CDR3 DNA follows: TGCGCCAGCAGCTTGACGGGACTGGGGCAAGAGACCCAGTACTTC. The full variable domain, rest sourced from reference TRBV5-1 and TRBJ2-5, is KAGVTQTPRYLIKTRGQQVTLSCSPISGHRSVSWYQQTPGQGLQFLFEYFSETQRNKGNFPGRFSGRQFSNSRSEMNVSTLELGDSALYLCASSLTGLGQETQYFGPGTRLLVL.

This clonotype appeared a few times. The CDR3 is CASSQNNQDPVYEQYF. The CDR3 coding sequence is TGCGCCAGCAGCCAAAATAACCAGGACCCTGTCTACGAGCAGTACTTC. V is TRBV4-1 and J is TRBJ2-7; the D is unclear. CDR3 length equals 16 residues. Germline CDR1 and CDR2: MGHRA and YSYEKL. The V end was cut by 2 bases, the J end by 3 bases, with 17 bases between.

The V call is TRBV6-4, the J call TRBJ2-3; D may correspond to TRBD1 or TRBD2 (5 bases each). V lost 5 bases and J 3 bases, leaving 15 bases between the germline ends. This CDR3 spans 15 amino acids. Germline V gene sequence: CDR1 MRHNA, CDR2 SNTAGT. In DNA, the CDR3 is TGTGCCAGCAGTACCCAGGGAAGAGGGACAGATACGCAGTATTTT. Translating gives CASSTQGRGTDTQYF.

This clonotype was observed many times. The J gene is TRBJ2-7, the V gene TRBV13, with 7 bases identical to TRBD2. The CDR3 totals 15 residues. With 3 bases clipped from V and 3 bases from J, the junction kept 8 bases outside the gene matches. CDR1 PRHDT and CDR2 FYEKMQ come from the germline V gene (reference sequence). The CDR3 is CASSLNRGSSYEQYF. The CDR3 nucleotides read TGTGCCAGCAGCTTGAATCGCGGGAGTAGCTACGAGCAGTACTTC.

Many counts were recorded for this clonotype. This rearrangement joins TRBV6-5 to TRBJ2-7; 10 bases agree with TRBD1. The CDR3 consists of 14 residues. Germline V lookup: CDR1 MNHEY, CDR2 SVGAGI. J was trimmed by 5 bases and V by 4 bases; bases with no gene match: 5. CDR3 coding DNA: TGTGCCAGCAGTTCCGGGACAGGGGTCCACGAGCAGTACTTC. Amino acids: CASSSGTGVHEQYF.

In this sample, this clonotype turned up many times. The rearrangement links TRBV28 to TRBJ2-7; 7 bases are a match to TRBD2. This CDR3 comprises 14 residues. V trimming: 8 bases; J trimming: 2 bases; junction bases outside the gene matches: 9. Per the germline V gene, CDR1 is MDHEN and CDR2 is SYDVKM. CDR3 region: CASGYGTITYEQYF. The CDR3 DNA follows: TGTGCCAGCGGCTACGGGACTATTACCTACGAGCAGTACTTC.

This clonotype has a count of ten or more. This chain joins TRBV28 and TRBJ2-7; D gene ambiguous. CDR1 is MDHEN, CDR2 SYDVKM, per germline. The CDR3 totals 15 residues. V gave up 7 bases and J gave up 4 bases, with 20 bases separating them. This CDR3 reads CASNSYWILGYEQYF. The CDR3 DNA follows: TGTGCCAGCAATTCTTACTGGATCTTGGGTTACGAGCAGTACTTC.

The table lists this clonotype with a few counts. The V call is TRBV7-9, the J call TRBJ2-5, with 10 bases matching TRBD2. Losses at the gene ends were 3 bases for V and 5 bases for J; bases not matched to a gene: 9. The CDR3 loop spans 16 amino acids. Germline V gene data show CDR1 as SEHNR and CDR2 as FQNEAQ (reference sequence). CDR3 bases: TGTGCCAGCAGCTTTCCCTTGCTAGCGGGAGCTGAGACCCAGTACTTC. Its translation is CASSFPLLAGAETQYF. The whole variable domain, remainder taken from reference TRBV7-9 and TRBJ2-5, is DTGVSQNPRHKITKRGQNVTFRCDPISEHNRLYWYRQTLGQGPEFLTYFQNEAQLEKSRLLSDRFSAERPKGSFSTLEIQRTEQGDSAMYLCASSFPLLAGAETQYFGPGTRLLVL.

This clonotype was picked up many times. The rearrangement uses TRBV7-6 and TRBJ2-7; no clear D. The CDR3 contains 15 residues. Germline lookup yields CDR1 SGHVS and CDR2 FNYEAQ. Trimming removed 1 base from V and 6 bases from J, with 16 bases in between. The CDR3 DNA is TGTGCCAGCAGCTTAGACGGGCAACTCTCGGGCGAGCAGTACTTC. As protein: CASSLDGQLSGEQYF.

At least ten counts were recorded for this clonotype. The V gene is TRBV6-1, the J gene TRBJ1-5, with D uncertain. The CDR3 length is 13 residues. V dropped 7 bases and J dropped 6 bases, with 13 bases sitting between them. The germline gives CDR1 MNHNS, CDR2 SASEGT. CDR3 region: CASTLEGFQPQHF. CDR3 DNA: TGTGCCAGCACCTTGGAAGGGTTTCAGCCCCAGCATTTT.

This clonotype was picked up many times. J is TRBJ1-3 and V is TRBV28; tentatively, D is TRBD1 (5 bases). The CDR3 contains 16 residues. V was clipped by 3 bases and J by 0 bases, with 12 bases between them. Germline V gives CDR1 MDHEN, CDR2 SYDVKM. The CDR3 loop reads CASSFSGRNSGNTIYF. CDR3 nucleotide sequence: TGTGCCAGCAGTTTTTCAGGGCGGAACTCTGGAAACACCATATATTTT.

The V call is TRBV18, the J call TRBJ2-7, with D perhaps matching TRBD1 or TRBD2 (6 bases each). V lost 2 bases to trimming and J lost 4 bases, with 12 bases between them. The CDR3 is 14 residues long. CDR1 KGHSH and CDR2 LQKENI come from the germline V gene. The CDR3 DNA follows: TGTGCCAGCTCACCAATCAGGGGAGGATACGAGCAGTACTTC. Protein: CASSPIRGGYEQYF.

The chain combines TRBV27 with TRBJ2-3; D is unresolved. Germline values: CDR1 MNHEY, CDR2 SMNVEV (reference sequence). This CDR3 has 16 amino acids. Trimming removed 0 bases at V and 0 bases at J, with 10 bases between. DNA for the CDR3: TGTGCCAGCAGTTTATCGGGCGCACTCAGCACAGATACGCAGTATTTT. Encoded protein: CASSLSGALSTDTQYF.

A note on this clonotype: The junction does not match germline at one end; this may be a read error. This chain uses TRBV7-2 with TRBJ1-4, with 8 bases matching TRBD1. CDR1 and CDR2 from the germline V gene are SGHTA and FQGNSA. This CDR3 has 16 residues. Here the CDR3 DNA reads TGTGCCAGCAGCTTGGGACAGGCTACAACTAGTGAAAAACTGTTTTTT. Amino acids: CASSLGQATTSEKLFF.

This clonotype occurred many times. The chain recombines TRBV7-9 with TRBJ2-5; D gene uncertain. CDR3 length: 13 amino acids. CDR1 is SEHNR, CDR2 FQNEAQ, per germline (reference sequence). The V and J ends lost 1 base and 5 bases respectively, with 8 bases between them. The CDR3 DNA is TGTGCCAGCAGCTTAGATGGGTCGGAGACCCAGTACTTC. Translated, it gives CASSLDGSETQYF. Looking up the rest from reference TRBV7-9 and TRBJ2-5 gives the full variable domain: DTGVSQNPRHKITKRGQNVTFRCDPISEHNRLYWYRQTLGQGPEFLTYFQNEAQLEKSRLLSDRFSAERPKGSFSTLEIQRTEQGDSAMYLCASSLDGSETQYFGPGTRLLVL.

The V call is TRBV6-2 or TRBV6-3, the J call TRBJ1-1; tentative D call: TRBD1 (5 bases). Deletions cut 4 bases from V and 0 bases from J, with 21 bases between. This CDR3 is 18 amino acids long. The germline CDR1 and CDR2 sequences are MNHEY and SVGEGT. CDR3 sequence: CASSWKGWGSPMNTEAFF. CDR3 in DNA: TGTGCCAGCAGTTGGAAGGGATGGGGGAGCCCCATGAACACTGAAGCTTTCTTT.

The chain recombines TRBV12-3 or TRBV12-4 with TRBJ1-5; D perhaps matches TRBD1 (5 bases). Trimming removed 5 bases from V and 6 bases from J, with 17 bases in between. The CDR3 sequence is 15 residues long. The DNA for the CDR3 is TGTGCCAGCAGTCAGCCGGGACCGACGGTTCAGCCCCAGCATTTT. Protein product: CASSQPGPTVQPQHF.

A few counts support this clonotype. This chain connects TRBV5-1 to TRBJ2-2; D ambiguous. V dropped 1 base and J dropped 4 bases, with 8 bases sitting between them. CDR3 length: 14 amino acids. CDR1 SGHRS and CDR2 YFSETQ come from the germline V gene. For the CDR3, the DNA is TGCGCCAGCAGCTTGAGGCAGAGCACCGGGGAGCTGTTTTTT. The encoded protein is CASSLRQSTGELFF.

This chain uses TRBV15 with TRBJ2-7; no reliable D call. In germline, CDR1 is LNHNV, CDR2 YYDKDF (reference sequence). This CDR3 region has 15 residues. Trimming stripped 5 bases from V and 5 bases from J, with 19 bases between. DNA of the CDR3: TGTGCCACCAGCCTCCGGCTACTCATAGACGACGAGCAGTACTTC. The encoded protein is CATSLRLLIDDEQYF.

The rearrangement uses TRBV28 and TRBJ1-3; 7 bases fit TRBD1. Germline lookup yields CDR1 MDHEN and CDR2 SYDVKM. The CDR3 covers 14 residues. With 6 bases clipped from V and 5 bases from J, the junction kept 7 bases outside the gene matches. This chain's CDR3 is CASSPRTGRNTIYF. In DNA, the CDR3 is TGTGCCAGCAGCCCGAGGACAGGCAGAAACACCATATATTTT.

The chain is built from TRBV7-2 and TRBJ2-3; 10 bases agree with TRBD1. The germline CDR1 and CDR2 sequences are SGHTA and FQGNSA. V lost 6 bases to trimming and J lost 6 bases; unmatched junction nucleotides: 9. The CDR3 is made up of 15 amino acids. CDR3 loop: CASSRTGTGEDTQYF. The CDR3 coding sequence is TGTGCCAGCAGTCGCACCGGGACAGGGGAGGATACGCAGTATTTT.

On this clonotype: A far larger clone lies a single base away; this is likely a read error. This chain uses TRBV10-3 with TRBJ1-2; weak D call: TRBD1 (5 bases). The CDR3 is 15 residues long. Germline CDR1 ENHRY, CDR2 SYGVKD. The V end was cut by 5 bases, the J end by 6 bases, with 19 bases between. The CDR3 DNA is TGTGCCATCAGTTTATCAAGGGGCCTCCTGAATGGCTACACCTTC. Translation gives CAISLSRGLLNGYTF.